This TCR beta chain comes out of a study of technical replicates of blood from a few donors. Data came from immunoSEQ multiplex PCR; TCRdb stores just in-frame clones and leaves some out. The sample holds about 75,000 clones, 91% seen once. This CDR3 is built from 11 residues. Trimming removed 3 bases from V and 14 bases from J, with 11 bases in between. CDR1 is GTSNPN, CDR2 SVGIG, per germline (reference sequence). This clone was seen once. The sequenced material came from T cells isolated from PBMCs. V is TRBV30 and J is TRBJ1-6; D is uncertain. The TCR comes from a human donor in good health. Some clones in this sample may be carry-over from other donors' samples. This chain's CDR3 is CAWRSLITLHF. Written as DNA, the CDR3 is TGTGCCTGGAGATCACTGATCACCCTCCACTTT.